These 23 T cell receptor beta chains were sequenced from one sample in a study of blood T cell repertoires in COVID-19. Here immunoSEQ multiplex PCR was the method, and the copy in TCRdb shows in-frame clones only, minus some. The repertoire has approximately 160,000 clones, over 70% of them found once; the top ten carry roughly 2.8%. The sequenced sample consisted of peripheral blood. These receptors came from a man aged 70 or older with acute or convalescent COVID-19.

J is TRBJ1-4 and V is TRBV3-1 (or the pseudogene TRBV3-2); D ambiguous. Trimming took 0 bases from V and 7 from J, leaving 9 bases between them. The CDR3 length is 14 residues. The germline V gene encodes CDR1 LGHDT and CDR2 YNNKEL (reference sequence). The CDR3 spells CASSQDGGAEKLFF. The DNA of the CDR3 is TGTGCCAGCAGCCAAGACGGTGGTGCTGAAAAACTGTTTTTT.

This sequence joins TRBV23-1 and TRBJ2-7; TRBD1 matches at 7 bases. TRBV23-1 is identified as an open reading frame with a role that is uncertain. This CDR3 has 16 residues. J lost 1 base, V lost 1 base, and 7 bases had no gene match. The CDR3 nucleotides read TGCGCCAGCAGTCAATGGTTGAGGGGGCTTTCCTACGAGCAGTACTTC. Translating gives CASSQWLRGLSYEQYF.

The J gene is TRBJ1-1, the V gene TRBV20-1; D is ambiguous. The CDR3 is made up of 12 amino acids. Germline loops: CDR1 DFQATT, CDR2 SNEGSKA (reference sequence). Trimming took 3 bases from V and 4 from J, leaving 9 bases between them. CDR3 DNA: TGCAGTGCTAGTCTGGGGAGCACTGAAGCTTTCTTT. Protein product: CSASLGSTEAFF.

J is TRBJ1-1 and V is TRBV28; no reliable D call. The CDR3 has 14 amino acids. The V end lost 6 bases, the J end lost 5 bases, and 16 bases lay between the germline ends. Germline CDR1 and CDR2: MDHEN and SYDVKM. The CDR3 loop is CASRSGSPRTEAFF. CDR3 DNA: TGTGCCAGCAGATCCGGCAGCCCCAGGACTGAAGCTTTCTTT. Together with reference TRBV28 and TRBJ1-1, the CDR3 gives the full variable domain: DVKVTQSSRYLVKRTGEKVFLECVQDMDHENMFWYRQDPGLGLRLIYFSYDVKMKEKGDIPEGYSVSREKKERFSLILESASTNQTSMYLCASRSGSPRTEAFFGQGTRLTVV.

This clone was seen ten or more times. The chain joins TRBV4-1 to TRBJ1-5; D perhaps matches TRBD1 (5 bases). The V end lost 0 bases, the J end lost 5 bases, and 23 bases lay between the germline ends. The CDR3 extends over 19 amino acids. Looked up from germline, CDR1 is MGHRA and CDR2 is YSYEKL. For the CDR3, the DNA is TGCGCCAGCAGCCAAGATGAGGAGTTACGGGGGAGGGGATATCAGCCCCAGCATTTT. This translates into CASSQDEELRGRGYQPQHF.

The rearrangement joins TRBV21-1 to TRBJ2-3; the D call in the table, TRBD2, was not verified against the DNA. TRBV21-1 is a documented pseudogene. The CDR3 runs 15 residues. CDR3 sequence reads: CASSKAIASSDTQYF. DNA for the CDR3: TGTGCCAGCAGCAAAGCAATAGCATCATCCGATACGCAGTATTTT.

This chain connects TRBV6-5 to TRBJ2-7; D possibly corresponds to TRBD1 (5 bases). The CDR3 extends over 12 amino acids. Trimming left V 4 bases short and J 1 base short, with 5 bases between. Germline V CDR1 and CDR2: MNHEY, SVGAGI. CDR3: CASSSGSYEQYF. The CDR3 DNA reads as TGTGCCAGCAGTTCAGGGTCCTACGAGCAGTACTTC.

The chain carries TRBV27 and TRBJ2-1, with 8 bases aligning to TRBD2. The CDR3 sequence is 15 residues long. Germline V gives CDR1 MNHEY, CDR2 SMNVEV (reference sequence). The junction had 3 bases not matched to a gene; V was cut back by 3 bases and J by 2 bases. Written as DNA, the CDR3 is TGTGCCAGCAGTTTTACTAGCGGAACCTACAATGAGCAGTTCTTC. This encodes CASSFTSGTYNEQFF.

The V gene is TRBV28, the J gene TRBJ2-1; 12 bases line up with TRBD2. This CDR3 is 17 amino acids long. Germline CDR1 is MDHEN and CDR2 is SYDVKM. Germline trimming cut 6 bases from V and 0 bases from J; bases unmatched to any gene: 6. The CDR3 region has the DNA TGTGCCAGCAGATTTCGGACTAGCGGGGTCTCCTACAATGAGCAGTTCTTC. Amino acid sequence: CASRFRTSGVSYNEQFF.

The chain uses TRBV19 and TRBJ2-7; TRBD1 agrees at 9 bases. Losses at the gene ends were 1 base for V and 4 bases for J; bases not matched to a gene: 5. Germline loops: CDR1 LNHDA, CDR2 SQIVND (reference sequence). The CDR3 covers 15 residues. CDR3 in amino acids: CASSIVHRGLYEQYF. The CDR3 nucleotides read TGTGCCAGTAGTATAGTACACAGGGGGCTGTACGAGCAGTACTTC.

The gene calls are TRBV11-3 and TRBJ2-3; D gene uncertain. V was shortened by 5 bases and J by 3 bases, with 18 bases between the two germline ends. Germline loops: CDR1 SGHNT, CDR2 YENEEA. CDR3 length: 16 residues. CDR3 nucleotides: TGTGCCAGCAGCGCGAGCCCAAGCCCACGGACAGATACGCAGTATTTT. Translated, it gives CASSASPSPRTDTQYF.

This clone occurred a few times. This sequence joins TRBV7-2 and TRBJ2-1; TRBD2 matches 8 bases. The germline CDR1 and CDR2 sequences are SGHTA and FQGNSA. V was clipped by 5 bases and J by 4 bases; unmatched bases: 4. This CDR3 contains 14 residues. CDR3 region: CASSLSGRYNEQFF. CDR3 sequence (DNA): TGTGCCAGCAGCCTGAGCGGGAGATACAATGAGCAGTTCTTC.

The gene calls are TRBV29-1 and TRBJ1-2, with 7 bases identical to TRBD1. The germline V gene has CDR1 SQVTM and CDR2 ANQGSEA. This CDR3 is 11 amino acids long. J was trimmed by 8 bases and V by 6 bases; bases with no gene match: 6. The CDR3 loop reads CSVITGVGYTF. The CDR3 bases are TGCAGCGTGATTACAGGGGTCGGCTACACCTTC. Combining the CDR3 with reference TRBV29-1 and TRBJ1-2 gives the whole variable domain SAVISQKPSRDICQRGTSLTIQCQVDSQVTMMFWYRQQPGQSLTLIATANQGSEATYESGFVIDKFPISRPNLTFSTLTVSNMSPEDSSIYLCSVITGVGYTFGSGTRLTVV.

This sequence joins TRBV6-5 and TRBJ2-1, with TRBD2 matching 9 bases. V shed 0 bases and J 9 bases; nucleotides not matched to a gene: 3. Germline loops: CDR1 MNHEY, CDR2 SVGAGI. The CDR3 has 14 residues. CDR3 region: CASSYSGLAFEQFF. The DNA for the CDR3 is TGTGCCAGCAGTTACTCGGGACTAGCTTTTGAGCAGTTCTTC.

The chain links TRBV27 to TRBJ2-7, with 7 bases aligning to TRBD1. V was pared by 0 bases and J by 2 bases, with 1 base of the junction left unmatched. This CDR3 has 14 residues. CDR1 MNHEY and CDR2 SMNVEV come from the germline V gene (reference sequence). The CDR3, as DNA: TGTGCCAGCAGTTTATCGGGACAGACCTACGAGCAGTACTTC. Protein sequence: CASSLSGQTYEQYF.

This clone was seen more than once but under ten times. The same CDR3 can be traced to other DNA sequences in this sample. This rearrangement joins TRBV5-1 to TRBJ2-7; TRBD1 aligns across 7 bases. Looked up from germline, CDR1 is SGHRS and CDR2 is YFSETQ. This CDR3 region has 15 residues. Losses at the gene ends were 0 bases for V and 1 base for J; bases not matched to a gene: 4. CDR3 nucleotides: TGCGCCAGCAGCTTGGGACAGGGCCGTTCCTACGAGCAGTACTTC. This sequence encodes CASSLGQGRSYEQYF.

This chain joins TRBV9 and TRBJ2-5, with 8 bases that match TRBD1. CDR3 length: 16 residues. Trimming cost V 4 bases and J 0 bases; bases outside gene matches: 8. Per germline, CDR1 SGDLS and CDR2 YYNGEE. The CDR3 loop is CASSLGNRGYQETQYF. The CDR3 region has the DNA TGTGCCAGCAGCCTCGGGAACAGGGGGTACCAAGAGACCCAGTACTTC.

The J gene is TRBJ1-5, the V gene TRBV25-1; no reliable D call. The germline CDR1 and CDR2 sequences are MGHDK and SYGVNS. This CDR3 has 13 amino acids. The ends were cut back, 4 bases at V and 5 bases at J, with 9 bases in the middle. The CDR3 region is CASSGSGDQPQHF. CDR3 DNA sequence: TGTGCCAGCAGTGGTAGCGGAGATCAGCCCCAGCATTTT.

This clone was seen once. The chain combines TRBV29-1 with TRBJ1-1; TRBD1 matches 9 bases. Trimming took 6 bases from V and 10 from J; bases not matched to a gene: 6. The germline CDR1 and CDR2 sequences are SQVTM and ANQGSEA. The CDR3 length is 11 residues. This CDR3 is CSVGTGGLAFF. CDR3 DNA sequence: TGCAGCGTGGGTACAGGGGGCTTAGCTTTCTTT.

The chain links TRBV12-3 or TRBV12-4 to TRBJ2-1; D is uncertain. The CDR3 spans 11 residues. V was pared by 5 bases and J by 7 bases, with 6 bases between. The CDR3 sequence: CASSPENEQFF. CDR3 nucleotide sequence: TGTGCCAGCAGTCCCGAGAATGAGCAGTTCTTC.

This clone was seen a single time. The chain joins TRBV2 to TRBJ1-1; D gene unclear. The V end lost 5 bases, the J end lost 12 bases, and 13 bases lay between the germline ends. This CDR3 has 11 residues. CDR1 is SNHLY, CDR2 FYNNEI, per germline. CDR3 protein: CASSFQVEPFF. The CDR3 DNA is TGTGCCAGCAGTTTTCAGGTCGAACCTTTCTTT.

The rearrangement links TRBV25-1 to TRBJ2-7, with D possibly being TRBD1 (5 bases). The CDR3 totals 13 residues. The germline V gene has CDR1 MGHDK and CDR2 SYGVNS. Trimming shortened V by 1 base and J by 6 bases, and 10 bases separated the two germline ends. The CDR3 nucleotides read TGTGCCAGCAGTGAATCCCGACAGCGCGAGCAGTACTTC. The encoded protein is CASSESRQREQYF.

This CDR3 reads CASSVDGAGTNTEAFF. The CDR3 coding sequence is TGTGCCAGCAGCGTAGATGGGGCAGGCACGAACACTGAAGCTTTCTTT. This chain connects TRBV9 to TRBJ1-1; weak D call: TRBD1 (5 bases). Looked up from germline, CDR1 is SGDLS and CDR2 is YYNGEE. With 0 bases removed from V and 1 base from J, the gap between germline ends came to 13 bases. CDR3 length: 16 residues.